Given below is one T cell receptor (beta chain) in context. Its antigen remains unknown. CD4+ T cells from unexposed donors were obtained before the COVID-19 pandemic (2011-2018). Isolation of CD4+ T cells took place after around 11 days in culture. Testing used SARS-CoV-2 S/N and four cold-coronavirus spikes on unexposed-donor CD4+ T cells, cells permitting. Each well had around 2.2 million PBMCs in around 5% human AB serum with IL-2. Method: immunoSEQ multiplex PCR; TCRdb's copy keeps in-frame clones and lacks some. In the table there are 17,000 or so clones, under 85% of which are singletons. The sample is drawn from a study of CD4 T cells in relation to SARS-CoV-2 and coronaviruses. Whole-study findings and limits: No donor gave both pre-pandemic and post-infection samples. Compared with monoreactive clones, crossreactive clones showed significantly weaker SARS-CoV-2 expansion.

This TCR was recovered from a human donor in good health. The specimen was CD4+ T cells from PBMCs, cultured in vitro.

CDR3 protein: CASSFSQTLNTGELFF. CDR3 coding DNA: TGTGCCAGCAGCTTTAGCCAGACACTGAACACCGGGGAGCTGTTTTTT. V gene TRBV7-8 combines with J gene TRBJ2-2, with unresolved D. Germline CDR1 is SGHVS and CDR2 is FQNEAQ. Trimming took off 3 bases at V and 1 base at J, with 12 bases between the two ends. This CDR3 is 16 amino acids long.